This T cell receptor (beta chain) was found in a study of immune heterogeneity within non-small cell lung tumors (dated by TCRdb to between 2018 and 2020). Some background on the complete study: By histology, the tumors were 4 squamous cell carcinomas, approximately 10 non-squamous carcinomas and 1 tumor not otherwise specified. To look at intratumoral immune heterogeneity, the study ran whole-exome sequencing, RNA-seq and TCR beta repertoire sequencing on several spatially distinct regions taken from every NSCLC tumor. TCR repertoires were analyzed from 55 to 70 tumor loci of approximately 14 patients, while transcriptome data covered only 40 to 50 loci from roughly eleven patients. For mutant peptides 8 to 11 amino acids long, netMHCpan-3.0 predicted neoantigen binding to the HLA alleles of each patient. Beyond this particular receptor, the publication reports: Identical dominant CDR3B clonotypes recurred across loci within a patient, yet different tumor locations also harbored unique high-frequency clones. Individual patients mostly had different high-frequency TCR beta clonotypes. Local tumor mutational burden and local T-cell repertoire clonality had a statistically significant but moderate positive correlation (R about 0.3).

The CDR3 has 20 amino acids, counting the end cysteine and phenylalanine. Only CDR3 DNA is held: 60 bases, read in frame from base 1. In the germline V gene (reference sequence), CDR1 corresponds to SEHNR and CDR2 to FQNEAQ. For this chain, trimming is 1 base at the V end and 9 bases at the J end, and the number of junction bases without a gene match is 17. The TCR beta CDR3 region was amplified with a multiplex PCR system whose first round ran for 10 cycles using 32 V-gene forward primers and 13 J-gene reverse primers. A QIAGEN Multiplex PCR Kit was used for first-round PCR, and the primer sequences were filed in Chinese patent CN105087789A. In a second PCR round, Illumina universal primers were added with the Phusion High-Fidelity PCR Kit. Paired-end sequencing of TCR libraries was carried out on the Illumina HiSeq X Ten platform at a read length of 151 bp. Under the source paper's analysis protocol: Reads without multiplex PCR primers were removed using Cutadapt, read pairs were merged using PEAR, and CDR3 regions were called using MiXCR with default settings. Repertoire diversity was assessed by Shannon entropy, and clonality was calculated as one minus the Shannon entropy divided by the ln of the count of productive unique sequences. Dominant or high-frequency T-cell clones were defined as clonotypes at frequencies of at least 0.5%. Using fastp trimming at Q25 and MiXCR clonotype assembly, TCRdb reanalyzed the public sequencing data and kept in-frame beta chains. Identical CDR3 protein sequences are pooled into one entry, listed with their most common genes and DNA. The V and J calls and clone size are TCRdb's, not the authors'. In all, the sample holds about 4,600 distinct CDR3 sequences, and 33% of those were seen once. 20% to 25% of the sample rests with the top ten.

The TCR template was genomic DNA extracted from bulk tumor tissue, and about 0.6 ug of gDNA was amplified for each sample. Multiple biopsies per primary tumor were taken during surgery, spaced as far apart as possible within the tumor mass. The study cohort was described as untreated and was composed of newly diagnosed NSCLC cases undergoing curative surgery. The donors were approximately 14 patients with newly diagnosed non-small cell lung cancer who were having surgery with curative intent. Two independent pathologists reviewed the resected tumor masses. Only high-quality DNA and RNA samples were carried forward to sequencing. This clonotype was detected only a few times. The target of this receptor is not known. Base qualities are not provided; no much larger clone lies one nucleotide away.

Sequenced input: lung tumor tissue. This clonotype was obtained from a woman in her fifties or sixties with non-small cell lung cancer. The V and J genes are TRBV7-9 and TRBJ2-1; the central 14 bases match TRBD2. The DNA sequence is given as TGTGCCAGCAGCTTAGATTTTGGACTAGCGGGGGGCCTCATTGTGGGTGAGCAGTTCTTC. Translated, it reads CASSLDFGLAGGLIVGEQFF.